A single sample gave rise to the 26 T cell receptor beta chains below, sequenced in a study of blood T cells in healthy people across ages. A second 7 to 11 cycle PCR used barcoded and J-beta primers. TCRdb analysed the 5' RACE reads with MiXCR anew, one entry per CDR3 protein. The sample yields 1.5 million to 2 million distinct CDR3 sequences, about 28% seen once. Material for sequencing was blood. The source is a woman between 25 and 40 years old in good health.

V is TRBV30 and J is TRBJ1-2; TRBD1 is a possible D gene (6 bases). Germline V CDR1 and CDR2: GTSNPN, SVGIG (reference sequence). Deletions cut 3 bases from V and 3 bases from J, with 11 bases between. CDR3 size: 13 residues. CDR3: CAWSTGSDYGYTF. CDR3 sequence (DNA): TGTGCCTGGAGCACAGGGAGTGACTATGGCTACACCTTC.

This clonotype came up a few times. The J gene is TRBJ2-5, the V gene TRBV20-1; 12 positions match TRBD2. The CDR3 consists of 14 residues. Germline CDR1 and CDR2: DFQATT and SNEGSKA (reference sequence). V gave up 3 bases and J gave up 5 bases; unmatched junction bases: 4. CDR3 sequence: CSASLAGGPETQYF. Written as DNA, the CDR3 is TGCAGTGCTAGCCTAGCGGGAGGGCCGGAGACCCAGTACTTC.

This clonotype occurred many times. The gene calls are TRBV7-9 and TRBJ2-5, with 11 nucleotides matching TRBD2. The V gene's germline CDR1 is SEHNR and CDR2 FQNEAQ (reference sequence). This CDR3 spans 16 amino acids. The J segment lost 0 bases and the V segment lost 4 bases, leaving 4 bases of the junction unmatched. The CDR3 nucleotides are TGTGCCAGCAGCTCCAGACTAGCGGGGTACCAAGAGACCCAGTACTTC. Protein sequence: CASSSRLAGYQETQYF.

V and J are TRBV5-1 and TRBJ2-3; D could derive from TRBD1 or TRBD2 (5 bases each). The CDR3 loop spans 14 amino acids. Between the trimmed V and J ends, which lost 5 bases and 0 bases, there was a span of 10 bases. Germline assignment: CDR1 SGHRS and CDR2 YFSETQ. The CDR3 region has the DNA TGCGCCAGCAGGGCCGGGGCCAGCACAGATACGCAGTATTTT. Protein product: CASRAGASTDTQYF.

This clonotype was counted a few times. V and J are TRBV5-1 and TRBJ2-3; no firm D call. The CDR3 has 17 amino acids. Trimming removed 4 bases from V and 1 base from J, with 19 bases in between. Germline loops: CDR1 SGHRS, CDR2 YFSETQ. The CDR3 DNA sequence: TGCGCCAGCAGCCTCGGCGGTTGGCAGCCACGCACAGATACGCAGTATTTT. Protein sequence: CASSLGGWQPRTDTQYF.

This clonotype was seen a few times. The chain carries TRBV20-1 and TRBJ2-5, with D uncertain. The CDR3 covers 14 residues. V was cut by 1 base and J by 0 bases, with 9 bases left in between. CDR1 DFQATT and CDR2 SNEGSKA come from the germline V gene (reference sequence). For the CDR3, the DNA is TGCAGTGCTAGAGCCAGTCCCCACCAAGAGACCCAGTACTTC. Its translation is CSARASPHQETQYF.

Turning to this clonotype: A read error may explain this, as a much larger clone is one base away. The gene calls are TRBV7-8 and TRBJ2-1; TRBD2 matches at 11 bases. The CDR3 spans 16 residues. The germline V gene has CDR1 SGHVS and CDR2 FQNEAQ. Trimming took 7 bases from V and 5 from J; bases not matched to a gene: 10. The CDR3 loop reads CASNFSGRARNNEQFF. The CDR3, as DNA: TGTGCCAGCAACTTTAGCGGGAGGGCCCGTAACAATGAGCAGTTCTTC.

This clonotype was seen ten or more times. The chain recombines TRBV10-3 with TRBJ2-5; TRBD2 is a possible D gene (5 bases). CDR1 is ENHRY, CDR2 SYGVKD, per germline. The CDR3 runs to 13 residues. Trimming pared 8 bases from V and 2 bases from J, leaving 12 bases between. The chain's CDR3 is CAIRAGGQETQYF. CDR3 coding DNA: TGTGCCATCCGAGCCGGCGGGCAAGAGACCCAGTACTTC.

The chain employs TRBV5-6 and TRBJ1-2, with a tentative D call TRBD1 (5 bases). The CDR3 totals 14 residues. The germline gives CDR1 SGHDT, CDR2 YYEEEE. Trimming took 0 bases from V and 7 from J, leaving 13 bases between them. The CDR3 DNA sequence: TGTGCCAGCAGCTTGGCCCTTCGGGGGACTGGCTACACCTTC. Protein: CASSLALRGTGYTF.

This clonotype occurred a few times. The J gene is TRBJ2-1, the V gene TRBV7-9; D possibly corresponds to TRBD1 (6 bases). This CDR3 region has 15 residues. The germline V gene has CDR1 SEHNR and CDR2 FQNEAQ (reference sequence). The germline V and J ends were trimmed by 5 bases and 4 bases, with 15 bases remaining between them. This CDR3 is CASSPGQIFYNEQFF. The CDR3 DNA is TGTGCCAGCAGCCCCGGACAGATCTTTTACAATGAGCAGTTCTTC.

CDR3 coding DNA: TGCGCCAGCAGCTTGGTGTCGGGGGCAGACACCGGGGAGCTGTTTTTT. It specifies CASSLVSGADTGELFF. The chain joins TRBV5-1 to TRBJ2-2, with D perhaps being TRBD1 or TRBD2 (6 bases each). The CDR3 spans 16 residues. The V gene lost 0 bases and the J gene lost 3 bases, with 12 bases spanning the gap. Germline CDR1 SGHRS, CDR2 YFSETQ.

The chain's CDR3 is CASSDPLAGVWNEQYF. CDR3 coding DNA: TGTGCCAGCAGTGATCCTCTCGCGGGGGTCTGGAACGAGCAGTACTTC. The chain carries TRBV2 and TRBJ2-7; TRBD2 aligns across 7 bases. Germline V gene sequence: CDR1 SNHLY, CDR2 FYNNEI. This CDR3 is built from 16 residues. After removal of 3 bases from V and 5 bases from J, the junction contained 13 bases not matched to a gene.

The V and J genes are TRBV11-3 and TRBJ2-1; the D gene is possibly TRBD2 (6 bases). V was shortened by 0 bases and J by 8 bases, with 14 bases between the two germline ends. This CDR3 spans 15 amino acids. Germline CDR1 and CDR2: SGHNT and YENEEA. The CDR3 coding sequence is TGTGCCAGCAGCTTAGACGGGAGTAGACACGATGAGCAGTTCTTC. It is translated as CASSLDGSRHDEQFF.

CDR3 coding DNA: TGTGCCAGCAGCCCGCTGACAGGGCCCTACAATGAGCAGTTCTTC. Translation: CASSPLTGPYNEQFF. V is TRBV11-1 and J is TRBJ2-1, with 7 bases identical to TRBD1. V was pared by 5 bases and J by 2 bases, with 6 bases of the junction left unmatched. The CDR3 sequence is 15 residues long. Per the germline V gene, CDR1 is SGHAT and CDR2 is FQDESV (reference sequence).

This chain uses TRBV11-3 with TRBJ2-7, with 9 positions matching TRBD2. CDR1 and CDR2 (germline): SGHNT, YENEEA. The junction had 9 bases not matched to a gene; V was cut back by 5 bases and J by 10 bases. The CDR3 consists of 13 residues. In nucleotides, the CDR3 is TGTGCCAGCAGCGCCGGGGAGCGGGAGGTTCAGTACTTC. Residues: CASSAGEREVQYF. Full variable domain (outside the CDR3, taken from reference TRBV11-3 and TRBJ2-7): EAGVVQSPRYKIIEKKQPVAFWCNPISGHNTLYWYLQNLGQGPELLIRYENEEAVDDSQLPKDRFSAERLKGVDSTLKIQPAELGDSAVYLCASSAGEREVQYFGPGTRLTVT.

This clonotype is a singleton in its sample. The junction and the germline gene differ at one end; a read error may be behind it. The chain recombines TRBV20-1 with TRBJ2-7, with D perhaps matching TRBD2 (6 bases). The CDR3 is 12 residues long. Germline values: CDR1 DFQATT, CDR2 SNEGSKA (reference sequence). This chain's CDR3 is CSAGHLGTQMDF. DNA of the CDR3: TGCAGTGCTGGGCACCTCGGGACTCAGATGGACTTC.

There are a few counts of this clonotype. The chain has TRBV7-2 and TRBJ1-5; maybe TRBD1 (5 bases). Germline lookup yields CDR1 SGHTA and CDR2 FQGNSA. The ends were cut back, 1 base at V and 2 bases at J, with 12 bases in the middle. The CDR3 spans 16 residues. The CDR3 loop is CASSLGGVRGNQPQHF. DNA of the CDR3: TGTGCCAGCAGCTTAGGGGGGGTAAGGGGCAATCAGCCCCAGCATTTT.

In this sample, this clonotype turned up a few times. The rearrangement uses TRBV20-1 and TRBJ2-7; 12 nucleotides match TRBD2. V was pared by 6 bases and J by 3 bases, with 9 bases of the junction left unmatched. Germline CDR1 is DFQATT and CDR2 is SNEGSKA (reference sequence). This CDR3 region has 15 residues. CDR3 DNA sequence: TGCAGTGCCGAACCGACTAGCGGGGGTCTCTACGAGCAGTACTTC. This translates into CSAEPTSGGLYEQYF.

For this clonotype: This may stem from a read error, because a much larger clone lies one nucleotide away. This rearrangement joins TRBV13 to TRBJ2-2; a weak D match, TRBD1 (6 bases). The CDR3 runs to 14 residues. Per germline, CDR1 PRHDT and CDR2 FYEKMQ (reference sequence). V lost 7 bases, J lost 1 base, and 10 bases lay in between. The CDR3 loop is CASTPGQNTGELFF. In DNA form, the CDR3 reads TGTGCCAGCACCCCGGGACAGAACACCGGGGAGCTGTTTTTT.

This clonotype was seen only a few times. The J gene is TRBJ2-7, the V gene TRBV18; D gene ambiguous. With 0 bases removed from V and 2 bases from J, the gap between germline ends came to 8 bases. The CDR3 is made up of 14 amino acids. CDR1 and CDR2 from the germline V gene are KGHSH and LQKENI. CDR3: CASSPPSETYEQYF. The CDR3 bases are TGTGCCAGCTCACCACCGTCGGAGACCTACGAGCAGTACTTC.

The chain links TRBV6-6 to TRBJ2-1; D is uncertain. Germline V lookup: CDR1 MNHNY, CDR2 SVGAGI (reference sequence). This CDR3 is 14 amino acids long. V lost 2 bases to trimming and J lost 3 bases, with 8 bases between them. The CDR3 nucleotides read TGTGCCAGCAGTTACGGGCCTCGCTACAATGAGCAGTTCTTC. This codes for CASSYGPRYNEQFF.

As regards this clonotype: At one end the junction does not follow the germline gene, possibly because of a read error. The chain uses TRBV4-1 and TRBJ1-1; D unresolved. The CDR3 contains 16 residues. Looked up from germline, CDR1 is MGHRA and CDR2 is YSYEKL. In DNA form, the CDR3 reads TGCGCCAGTAGCCAAGACCAAGGATTGGGGAACACTGAAGCTTTCTTT. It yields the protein CASSQDQGLGNTEAFF.

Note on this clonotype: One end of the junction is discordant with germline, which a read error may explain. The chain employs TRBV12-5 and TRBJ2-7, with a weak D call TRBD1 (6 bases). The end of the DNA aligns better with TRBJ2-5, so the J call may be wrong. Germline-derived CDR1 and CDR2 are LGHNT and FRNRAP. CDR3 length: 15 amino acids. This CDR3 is CAGGLVVRGVGTQYF. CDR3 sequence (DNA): TGTGCTGGTGGTTTGGTAGTCAGGGGTGTAGGGACCCAGTACTTC.

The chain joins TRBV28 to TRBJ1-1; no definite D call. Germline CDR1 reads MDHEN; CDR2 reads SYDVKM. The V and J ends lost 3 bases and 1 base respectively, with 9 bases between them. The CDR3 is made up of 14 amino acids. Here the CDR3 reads CASSFSSANTEAFF. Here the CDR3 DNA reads TGTGCCAGCAGTTTCAGCTCAGCGAACACTGAAGCTTTCTTT.

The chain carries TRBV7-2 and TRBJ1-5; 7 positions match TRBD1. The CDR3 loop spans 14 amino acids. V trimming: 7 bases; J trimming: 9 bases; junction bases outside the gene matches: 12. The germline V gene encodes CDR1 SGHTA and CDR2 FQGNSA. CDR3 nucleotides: TGTGCCAGCACTGGGACAGAACGGTATCGGCCCCAGCATTTT. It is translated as CASTGTERYRPQHF.

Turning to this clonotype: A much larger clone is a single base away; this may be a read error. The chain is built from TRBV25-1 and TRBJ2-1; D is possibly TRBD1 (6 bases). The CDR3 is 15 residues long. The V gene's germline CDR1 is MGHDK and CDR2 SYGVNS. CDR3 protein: CASSGQEPGYSEQFF. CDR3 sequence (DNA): TGTGCCAGCAGTGGACAGGAGCCAGGGTACAGTGAGCAGTTCTTC.